This T cell receptor beta chain was obtained from a study of monozygotic twins with cystic fibrosis. As for the study in general: Three micrograms of fragmented DNA underwent around 16 PCR cycles for library preparation.

As concerns this clone: The target antigen is unknown.

Findings and limits, study-wide: Shared CDR3 numbers were not associated with age, concordance or severity. Monozygotic CF twins shared more identical nucleotide clonotypes than unrelated patients.

TCRdb keeps only in-frame clones here, not all; method: immunoSEQ multiplex PCR. The data contain about 36,000 clones, 75% to 95% of them singletons. V shed 1 base, J shed 8 bases, and the junction held 12 bases outside the gene matches. This CDR3 is 17 amino acids long. Germline CDR1 reads SGHTA; CDR2 reads FQGNSA. Sequencing was carried out using blood. The sequence derives from a boy under 10 years old with cystic fibrosis. The chain uses TRBV7-2 and TRBJ2-1, with TRBD1 matching over 9 bases. CDR3 region: CASSLVAGTGLFHEQFF. CDR3 coding DNA: TGTGCCAGCAGCTTAGTGGCCGGGACAGGGCTGTTCCATGAGCAGTTCTTC.